The 10 T cell receptor beta chains below all came from one sample that was sequenced in a study of cytomegalovirus exposure and HLA in healthy donors. The PCR used 60 Vbeta and 13 Jbeta primers. The method was immunoSEQ multiplex PCR; TCRdb's version includes in-frame clones alone and lacks a portion of them. The sample carries 100,000 to 150,000 clones, approximately 81% recorded once. The source material was PBMCs. All receptors come from a man aged 18 to 35 in good health and CMV-seronegative.

Worth noting for this clone: This specimen includes other DNA sequences encoding the same CDR3. The chain couples TRBV30 to TRBJ1-6; D gene uncertain. The CDR3 covers 13 residues. Germline V CDR1 and CDR2: GTSNPN, SVGIG (reference sequence). Trimming removed 3 bases from V and 1 base from J, with 4 bases in between. The CDR3 loop reads CAWRTSYNSPLHF. The CDR3 DNA reads as TGTGCCTGGAGGACATCCTATAATTCACCCCTCCACTTT.

This rearrangement joins TRBV6-5 to TRBJ2-7, with D possibly matching TRBD1 (6 bases). This CDR3 has 14 residues. Between the trimmed V and J ends, which lost 2 bases and 5 bases, there was a span of 13 bases. Germline CDR1 is MNHEY and CDR2 is SVGAGI. As DNA, the CDR3 is TGTGCCAGCAGTTACACCTCTACAGGGAACGAGCAGTACTTC. It is translated as CASSYTSTGNEQYF.

V and J are TRBV9 and TRBJ2-7; unclear D gene. The CDR3 covers 14 residues. The germline V gene encodes CDR1 SGDLS and CDR2 YYNGEE. The V end lost 3 bases, the J end lost 0 bases, and 10 bases lay between the germline ends. The CDR3 loop is CASSALGSSYEQYF. The CDR3 nucleotides read TGTGCCAGCAGCGCCCTAGGCAGCTCCTACGAGCAGTACTTC.

The gene calls are TRBV28 and TRBJ1-4; 7 positions match TRBD1. Germline assignment: CDR1 MDHEN and CDR2 SYDVKM. V lost 1 base to trimming and J lost 6 bases; unmatched junction nucleotides: 2. The CDR3 loop spans 14 amino acids. Here the CDR3 reads CASSLSRGYEKLFF. The CDR3 DNA is TGTGCCAGCAGTTTATCCAGGGGGTATGAAAAACTGTTTTTT. The whole variable domain, filled in from reference TRBV28 and TRBJ1-4, reads DVKVTQSSRYLVKRTGEKVFLECVQDMDHENMFWYRQDPGLGLRLIYFSYDVKMKEKGDIPEGYSVSREKKERFSLILESASTNQTSMYLCASSLSRGYEKLFFGSGTQLSVL.

The sample holds one count of this clone. The J gene is TRBJ2-3, the V gene TRBV10-3; the match to TRBD2 covers 8 bases. Germline V gene sequence: CDR1 ENHRY, CDR2 SYGVKD. The V gene end was trimmed by 5 bases and the J gene end by 4 bases; junction bases not matched to a gene: 5. This CDR3 has 14 residues. CDR3 bases: TGTGCCATCAGTACGGGGGGGCAGTCAGATACGCAGTATTTT. Its translation: CAISTGGQSDTQYF.

The chain uses TRBV28 and TRBJ1-5, with D possibly matching TRBD1 (6 bases). Trimming shortened V by 6 bases and J by 5 bases, and 14 bases separated the two germline ends. The CDR3 spans 14 residues. Germline loops: CDR1 MDHEN, CDR2 SYDVKM. CDR3 sequence reads: CASRRGAGYQPQHF. The DNA of the CDR3 is TGTGCCAGCAGACGGGGGGCAGGATATCAGCCCCAGCATTTT.

The CDR3 DNA reads as TGTGCCTGGAGCCCAGAGAACACTGAAGCTTTCTTT. Its protein product is CAWSPENTEAFF. V gene TRBV30 combines with J gene TRBJ1-1; no clear D. CDR3 length equals 12 residues. V lost 3 bases to trimming and J lost 1 base, with 6 bases between them. The germline V gene encodes CDR1 GTSNPN and CDR2 SVGIG (reference sequence).

The chain carries TRBV28 and TRBJ2-3, with D unclear. The germline V gene has CDR1 MDHEN and CDR2 SYDVKM. There are 12 residues in the CDR3. V shed 2 bases and J shed 4 bases, with 4 bases lying between them. The CDR3 sequence is CASSLIADTQYF. CDR3 in DNA: TGTGCCAGCAGTTTAATAGCAGATACGCAGTATTTT.

This clone was found a few times. The rearrangement uses TRBV11-2 and TRBJ2-7; 9 nucleotides line up with TRBD1. The junction had 12 bases not matched to a gene; V was cut back by 1 base and J by 2 bases. The CDR3 loop spans 18 amino acids. Per germline, CDR1 SGHAT and CDR2 FQNNGV. In DNA, the CDR3 is TGTGCCAGCAGCTTAGCCACCGGGACAGGGTCTCACCCCTACGAGCAGTACTTC. Translating gives CASSLATGTGSHPYEQYF.

The rearrangement links TRBV7-2 to TRBJ2-7; no firm D call. V was trimmed by 5 bases and J by 4 bases, leaving 15 bases between them. This CDR3 is 14 amino acids long. Germline assignment: CDR1 SGHTA and CDR2 FQGNSA. CDR3 coding DNA: TGTGCCAGCAGCCCGTCCACGGAGCGTTACGAGCAGTACTTC. It is translated as CASSPSTERYEQYF.